The sample holds a few counts of the clone carrying this TCR beta chain. Its matching antigen is unknown. Little can be read into the size of this beta chain, an off-target read in a library designed for alpha chains. Time point noted: sample taken at primary tumor resection. The donors, 72 patients with untreated early-stage non-small cell lung cancer, provided the samples. TCRdb independently ran MiXCR on the 5' RACE reads; one entry per CDR3 protein. The data contain over 15,000 distinct CDR3 sequences, roughly 5% of them seen just once; the ten biggest clones take up 10% to 13%. These data come from a study of spatial heterogeneity in lung cancer. For the study at large: Detected sequences consistently included more beta-chain ones than alpha-chain ones.

The study, taken as a whole, reports: Expanded alpha and beta TCR counts within tumors tracked tumor mutation counts. Estimated TCR-seq coverage of tumor T cells was only around 7% for alpha chains. For beta chains, the corresponding estimate was 13% to 15%.

The CDR3 sequence is 14 residues long. V was shortened by 4 bases and J by 4 bases, with 12 bases between the two germline ends. CDR1 and CDR2 from the germline V gene are LGHNA and YNFKEQ. This sequence joins TRBV4-2 and TRBJ2-3; D unresolved. Specimen: lung tumor tissue, collected at surgery. The sequence was obtained from a female donor with early-stage non-small cell lung cancer. In nucleotides, the CDR3 is TGTGCCAGCAGCCCCGGAAGACTGGCAGATACGCAGTATTTT. Translation: CASSPGRLADTQYF.